Below, 21 T cell receptor beta chains from the same sample are listed, as sequenced in a study of T cell changes during pregnancy in multiple sclerosis. Profiled with immunoSEQ multiplex PCR; TCRdb holds only in-frame clones, not every one. The sample consists of approximately 61,000 clones, nearly 90% of them appearing once. The sequenced sample was peripheral blood, obtained in the first trimester of pregnancy. The receptors here all came from a female donor with multiple sclerosis, enrolled in a pregnancy study.

The chain has TRBV14 and TRBJ2-7, with TRBD2 matching over 9 bases. CDR1 and CDR2 from the germline V gene are SGHDN and FVKESK. V lost 4 bases to trimming and J lost 1 base; unmatched junction nucleotides: 5. The CDR3 sequence is 15 residues long. CDR3 amino acids: CASSRGLARSYEQYF. CDR3 nucleotide sequence: TGTGCCAGCAGCCGCGGACTAGCGAGATCCTACGAGCAGTACTTC.

This clone was counted a single time. This chain uses TRBV4-3 with TRBJ1-1; 8 bases match TRBD1. V lost 1 base to trimming and J lost 3 bases; unmatched junction nucleotides: 10. In germline, CDR1 is LGHNA, CDR2 YSLEER. The CDR3 spans 17 residues. The CDR3 spells CASSQVIRTGWDTEAFF. CDR3 coding DNA: TGCGCCAGCAGCCAAGTGATTCGGACAGGGTGGGACACTGAAGCTTTCTTT.

This clone was seen only a few times. The chain is built from TRBV28 and TRBJ1-4; 9 bases match TRBD1. The CDR3 has 17 amino acids. Losses at the gene ends were 6 bases for V and 4 bases for J; bases not matched to a gene: 12. CDR1 is MDHEN and CDR2 is SYDVKM in the germline V gene. The DNA for the CDR3 is TGTGCCAGCAGCCCCGGGACAGGGAGAGTTGGTAATGAAAAACTGTTTTTT. Its translation is CASSPGTGRVGNEKLFF.

The chain is built from TRBV27 and TRBJ1-1, with TRBD1 as a possible D gene (5 bases). The germline V gene has CDR1 MNHEY and CDR2 SMNVEV (reference sequence). The CDR3 runs to 11 residues. Trimming cost V 8 bases and J 10 bases, with 14 bases left between them. The CDR3: CASLGGKGAFF. DNA of the CDR3: TGTGCCAGCTTGGGGGGGAAGGGAGCTTTCTTT.

The V gene is TRBV12-5, the J gene TRBJ2-7; 11 nucleotides agree with TRBD2. This CDR3 has 18 amino acids. Germline V gene data show CDR1 as LGHNT and CDR2 as FRNRAP. The junction had 13 bases not matched to a gene; V was cut back by 6 bases and J by 0 bases. As DNA, the CDR3 is TGTGCTAGTGGCCTACCCCGGACTAGCGGGCCCAGCTCCTACGAGCAGTACTTC. Translating it yields CASGLPRTSGPSSYEQYF.

The V and J genes are TRBV6-5 and TRBJ1-4; a weak D match, TRBD1 (6 bases). CDR1 MNHEY and CDR2 SVGAGI come from the germline V gene. The CDR3 runs to 15 residues. V was cut by 6 bases and J by 8 bases, with 19 bases left in between. The CDR3 sequence: CASSRMRGEGEKLFF. Here the CDR3 DNA reads TGTGCCAGCAGCCGAATGAGGGGGGAGGGCGAAAAACTGTTTTTT.

The chain joins TRBV9 to TRBJ2-7; TRBD2 matches at 12 bases. Germline V gene lookup returns CDR1 SGDLS and CDR2 YYNGEE. Trimming took 4 bases from V and 4 from J; bases not matched to a gene: 6. The CDR3 spans 15 residues. CDR3 sequence: CASSIGLAGHYEQYF. CDR3 bases: TGTGCCAGCAGCATAGGACTAGCGGGGCATTACGAGCAGTACTTC.

V gene TRBV4-2 combines with J gene TRBJ1-1; no clear D. Deletions cut 4 bases from V and 3 bases from J, with 18 bases between. This CDR3 spans 16 amino acids. Germline V gives CDR1 LGHNA, CDR2 YNFKEQ. The CDR3 reads CASSLSLASGYTEAFF. The DNA of the CDR3 is TGTGCCAGCAGCCTCAGTCTAGCCTCGGGGTACACTGAAGCTTTCTTT.

The V gene is TRBV30, the J gene TRBJ2-5, with TRBD2 matching 12 bases. The CDR3 length is 14 residues. Germline V gene lookup returns CDR1 GTSNPN and CDR2 SVGIG (reference sequence). Trimming took 5 bases from V and 4 from J; bases not matched to a gene: 5. CDR3 residues: CAWDPTSGRETQYF. CDR3 coding DNA: TGTGCCTGGGACCCGACTAGCGGGAGAGAGACCCAGTACTTC.

This clone has just one count. CDR3 protein: CSVEGLEITGNTIYF. The CDR3, as DNA: TGCAGCGTTGAAGGCCTAGAGATCACTGGAAACACCATATATTTT. The chain employs TRBV29-1 and TRBJ1-3, with D unclear. The V end lost 1 base, the J end lost 2 bases, and 12 bases lay between the germline ends. The CDR3 runs 15 residues. The germline V gene encodes CDR1 SQVTM and CDR2 ANQGSEA.

V usage is TRBV7-2 and J usage is TRBJ2-1, with D unresolved. The germline CDR1 and CDR2 sequences are SGHTA and FQGNSA. Trimming took off 1 base at V and 7 bases at J, with 8 bases between the two ends. This CDR3 has 13 amino acids. CDR3 amino acids: CASSLVQANEQFF. CDR3 DNA sequence: TGTGCCAGCAGCTTAGTCCAGGCGAATGAGCAGTTCTTC.

The V and J genes are TRBV7-3 and TRBJ2-3; D ambiguous. Germline lookup yields CDR1 SGHTA and CDR2 FQGTGA. V gave up 5 bases and J gave up 6 bases, with 15 bases separating them. This CDR3 has 14 residues. The CDR3 DNA is TGTGCCAGCAGCCCTCTTGCCGCTCGGGATACGCAGTATTTT. Residues: CASSPLAARDTQYF.

The chain employs TRBV5-1 and TRBJ2-4, with D possibly matching TRBD2 (5 bases). The germline CDR1 and CDR2 sequences are SGHRS and YFSETQ. Deletions cut 0 bases from V and 7 bases from J, with 14 bases between. CDR3 size: 15 residues. The CDR3 nucleotides read TGCGCCAGCAGCTTGGTCGGTGGGCGAGGGAACATTCAGTACTTC. Translation: CASSLVGGRGNIQYF.

This chain joins TRBV11-2 and TRBJ1-4; D may be TRBD1 (5 bases). Per the germline V gene, CDR1 is SGHAT and CDR2 is FQNNGV. The CDR3 loop spans 14 amino acids. Trimming pared 4 bases from V and 6 bases from J, leaving 12 bases between. CDR3 sequence reads: CASSSRTSDEKLFF. CDR3 DNA sequence: TGTGCCAGCAGCTCCCGGACAAGTGATGAAAAACTGTTTTTT.

The V gene is TRBV9, the J gene TRBJ1-2, with 8 bases identical to TRBD1. The CDR3 sequence is 14 residues long. V gave up 5 bases and J gave up 5 bases; unmatched junction bases: 8. Germline CDR1 is SGDLS and CDR2 is YYNGEE. CDR3 sequence reads: CASSAQGGPYGYTF. The CDR3 DNA is TGTGCCAGCAGTGCACAGGGGGGACCTTATGGCTACACCTTC.

This chain joins TRBV19 and TRBJ1-2; D is ambiguous. V lost 0 bases, J lost 2 bases, and 10 bases lay in between. Germline V gives CDR1 LNHDA, CDR2 SQIVND (reference sequence). This CDR3 spans 15 amino acids. The DNA of the CDR3 is TGTGCCAGTAGTATAGATGAGACGGAGAACTATGGCTACACCTTC. Translation gives CASSIDETENYGYTF.

This sequence joins TRBV7-9 and TRBJ2-7, with 8 bases aligning to TRBD1. CDR1 and CDR2 from the germline V gene are SEHNR and FQNEAQ (reference sequence). CDR3 length: 14 residues. V dropped 5 bases and J dropped 3; count of bases not matched to a gene: 6. The DNA for the CDR3 is TGTGCCAGCAGCCCCAGGGACAGGCACTACGAGCAGTACTTC. Amino acids: CASSPRDRHYEQYF.

This clone was seen ten or more times. This chain connects TRBV4-2 to TRBJ2-1; 7 positions match TRBD2. The CDR3 has 15 amino acids. Germline CDR1 reads LGHNA; CDR2 reads YNFKEQ. The J segment lost 7 bases and the V segment lost 2 bases, leaving 8 bases of the junction unmatched. CDR3 DNA sequence: TGTGCCAGCAGCCAACCGGGACTACCAGGAAATGAGCAGTTCTTC. Encoded protein: CASSQPGLPGNEQFF.

The chain links TRBV5-1 to TRBJ2-1; 11 bases line up with TRBD2. There are 14 residues in the CDR3. Germline V gene lookup returns CDR1 SGHRS and CDR2 YFSETQ. V lost 6 bases and J lost 5; bases outside the gene matches: 4. The chain's CDR3 is CASNPGLADNEQFF. CDR3 nucleotide sequence: TGCGCCAGCAACCCGGGACTAGCGGACAATGAGCAGTTCTTC.

This clone occurred once. The chain carries TRBV30 and TRBJ2-7, with TRBD1 as a possible D gene (6 bases). This CDR3 has 13 residues. Germline lookup yields CDR1 GTSNPN and CDR2 SVGIG (reference sequence). Trimming took off 5 bases at V and 5 bases at J, with 16 bases between the two ends. CDR3 region: CAWVQYGGHEQYF. CDR3 bases: TGTGCCTGGGTACAATATGGGGGCCACGAGCAGTACTTC.

The sample holds one count of this clone. The chain is built from TRBV2 and TRBJ2-3; the D is unclear. This CDR3 is built from 13 residues. The germline V gene encodes CDR1 SNHLY and CDR2 FYNNEI. V lost 2 bases, J lost 2 bases, and 5 bases lay in between. The CDR3 DNA follows: TGTGCCAGCAGTGAACAAATCACAGATACGCAGTATTTT. Amino acids: CASSEQITDTQYF.